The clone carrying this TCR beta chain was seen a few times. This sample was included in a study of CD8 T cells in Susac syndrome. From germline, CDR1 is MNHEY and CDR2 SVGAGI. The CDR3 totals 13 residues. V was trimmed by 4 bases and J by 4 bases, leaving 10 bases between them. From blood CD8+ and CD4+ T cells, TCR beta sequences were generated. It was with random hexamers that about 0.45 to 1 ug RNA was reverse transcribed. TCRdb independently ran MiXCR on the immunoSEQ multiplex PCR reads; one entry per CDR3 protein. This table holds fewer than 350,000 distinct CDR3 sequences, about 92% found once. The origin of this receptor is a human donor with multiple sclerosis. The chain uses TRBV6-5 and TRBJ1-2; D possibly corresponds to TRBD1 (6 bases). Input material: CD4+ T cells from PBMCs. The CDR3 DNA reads TGTGCCAGCAGTTCGACAGGCCCCTATGGCTACACCTTC. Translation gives CASSSTGPYGYTF.